This T cell receptor beta chain was sequenced for a study of early stage breast cancer tumors. Background on the study: Of some 17 invasive breast tumors, twelve were hormone receptor-positive, HER2-negative.

This CDR3 has 14 amino acids. Per germline, CDR1 SGHRS and CDR2 YFSETQ. The V end lost 10 bases, the J end lost 8 bases, and 21 bases lay between the germline ends. Here immunoSEQ multiplex PCR was the method, and the copy in TCRdb shows in-frame clones only, minus some. The sample has around 31,000 clones, roughly four fifths seen once. What was sequenced was blood. The chain combines TRBV5-1 with TRBJ1-4; D call uncertain. The sequence was collected from a person in their forties with breast cancer. This CDR3 reads CAYKRGAVGEKLFF. As DNA, the CDR3 is TGCGCCTATAAAAGAGGTGCCGTGGGGGAAAAACTGTTTTTT.